These T cell receptor beta chains were read from a single sample in a study of early T cells in non-severe SARS-CoV-2 infection. TCRdb processed the 5' RACE reads anew with MiXCR; each CDR3 protein has one entry. The table includes approximately 50,000 distinct CDR3 sequences, about 12% detected once. The input for sequencing was whole blood, taken at baseline. The receptors were gathered from an adult who was a healthcare worker with PCR-confirmed SARS-CoV-2 infection or an uninfected control (not recorded which). Both conserved end residues are part of each CDR3. The order of the fields is CDR3 DNA, CDR3 protein, J gene, clone size, D gene, V gene. A D gene is named only where the DNA matches it firmly. A clone size is listed for some rows: how often the clone was seen (once, few, many), or a class if it is expanded.

TGCGCCAGCAGCTTGGAAGCGGGGCACTGGGATGAGCAGTACTTC CASSLEAGHWDEQYF TRBJ2-7 few TRBD2 TRBV5-1
TGTGCCAGCAGTTCCACCCAAAGCGGGAGGGCGAAGCAGTACTTC CASSSTQSGRAKQYF TRBJ2-7 few TRBD2 TRBV6-5
TGTGCCAGCAGCCTTACCTCTGGGGGAGAGACCCAGTACTTC CASSLTSGGETQYF TRBJ2-5 few NA TRBV3-1
TGTGCCAGCAGTTTTTCCAGCGAAAAACTGTTTTTT CASSFSSEKLFF TRBJ1-4 NA NA TRBV12-3/TRBV12-4
TGTGCCAGCAGTTTGGGCGGACAATGGAACTATGGCTACACCTTC CASSLGGQWNYGYTF TRBJ1-2 NA NA TRBV27
TGTGCCAGCAGTTACGGGGGCCACCTACGCTCCTACGAGCAGTACTTC CASSYGGHLRSYEQYF TRBJ2-7 many NA TRBV6-7
TGTGCCAGCAGCCGCACTAGCACCGGCTACGAGCAGTACTTC CASSRTSTGYEQYF TRBJ2-7 NA NA TRBV12-3/TRBV12-4
TGTGCCAGCAGTTTATCGTCGGCCCACAGCCTCACAGATACGCAGTATTTT CASSLSSAHSLTDTQYF TRBJ2-3 many NA TRBV27
TGTGCCAGCACCACAAGCAGCAATGAGCAGTTCTTC CASTTSSNEQFF TRBJ2-1 NA NA TRBV28
TGTGCCAGCAGCTCGGGACAGGGGGTTTACGAGCAGTACTTC CASSSGQGVYEQYF TRBJ2-7 NA TRBD1 TRBV7-9
TGTGCCAGTTCCGGGACAGCCTCTTCCATTCAGTACTTC CASSGTASSIQYF TRBJ2-4 NA TRBD1 TRBV3-1
TGTGCCAGCAGTTACGCGGGACAGGGCTCCTACGAGCAGTACTTC CASSYAGQGSYEQYF TRBJ2-7 few TRBD1 TRBV6-5
TGTGCCAGCACGACTAGCGTTACCTACGAGCAGTACTTC CASTTSVTYEQYF TRBJ2-7 many TRBD2 TRBV6-2/TRBV6-3
TGTGCCAGCAGCCAAGATTCGGGCACTGAAGCTTTCTTT CASSQDSGTEAFF TRBJ1-1 few NA TRBV14
TGTGCCAGCAGCTTGTCGGTTAGCGGGAGCTACGAGCAGTACTTC CASSLSVSGSYEQYF TRBJ2-7 medium-sized TRBD2 TRBV7-2
TGTGCCAGCAGCGCCCCGGGGTGGTCGTACAATGAGCAGTTCTTC CASSAPGWSYNEQFF TRBJ2-1 NA NA TRBV6-5
TGCAGTGCATCTCTAGTGCCCTCTTACAATGAGCAGTTCTTC CSASLVPSYNEQFF TRBJ2-1 many NA TRBV20-1
TGTGCCAGCAGCCTAGACAGGGAAGTGTCACCCCTCCACTTT CASSLDREVSPLHF TRBJ1-6 many TRBD1 TRBV11-2
TGTGCCACCAGCAACGACGGAAATGAGCAGTTCTTC CATSNDGNEQFF TRBJ2-1 few NA TRBV15
TGTGCCAGCAGCCCACTATGGGGGGAAGCTTTCTTT CASSPLWGEAFF TRBJ1-1 few NA TRBV5-6
TGTGCCAGCAGACACCGGGACAGGGAGGGAAATGAGCAGTTCTTC CASRHRDREGNEQFF TRBJ2-1 NA TRBD1 TRBV28
TGTGCCAGGGGCCAGGGGACTAGCGCCTATTCCTCCTACGAGCAGTACTTC CARGQGTSAYSSYEQYF TRBJ2-7 NA TRBD2 TRBV12-3/TRBV12-4
TGTGCCAGCTCACCATCCGGGACAGGGAACACCGGGGAGCTGTTTTTT CASSPSGTGNTGELFF TRBJ2-2 NA TRBD1 TRBV18
TGTGCCAGCAGCGGAGAATCCTACGAGCAGTACTTC CASSGESYEQYF TRBJ2-7 many NA TRBV7-9
TGTGCCAGCAGTTTACTACCAGAAGACACTGAAGCTTTCTTT CASSLLPEDTEAFF TRBJ1-1 NA NA TRBV12-3/TRBV12-4
TGTGCTAGTGGTTCCCCCGGGACTAGCGGGAGTCTTAGCACAGATACGCAGTATTTT CASGSPGTSGSLSTDTQYF TRBJ2-3 few TRBD2 TRBV12-5